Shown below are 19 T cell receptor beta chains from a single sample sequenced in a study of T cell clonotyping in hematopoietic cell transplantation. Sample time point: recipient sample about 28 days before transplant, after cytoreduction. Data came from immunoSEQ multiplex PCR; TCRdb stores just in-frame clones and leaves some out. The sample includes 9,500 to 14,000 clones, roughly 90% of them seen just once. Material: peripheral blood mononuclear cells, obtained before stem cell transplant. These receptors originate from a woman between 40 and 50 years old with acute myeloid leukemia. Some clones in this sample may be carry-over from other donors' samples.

CDR3 protein: CASSLRGRGEKLFF. CDR3 in DNA: TGTGCCAGCAGTTTAAGGGGTAGAGGAGAAAAACTGTTTTTT. The rearrangement joins TRBV27 to TRBJ1-4; a possible D gene is TRBD1 (5 bases). The CDR3 contains 14 residues. CDR1 MNHEY and CDR2 SMNVEV come from the germline V gene (reference sequence). V lost 2 bases and J lost 8, with 12 bases in between.

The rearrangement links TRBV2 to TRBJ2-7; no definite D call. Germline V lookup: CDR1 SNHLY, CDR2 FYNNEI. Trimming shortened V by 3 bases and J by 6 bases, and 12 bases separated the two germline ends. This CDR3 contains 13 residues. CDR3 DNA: TGTGCCAGCAGTGACTGGGGAAGAGGCGAGCAGTACTTC. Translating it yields CASSDWGRGEQYF.

DNA of the CDR3: TGTGCCAGCAGCTTGGAAAGGGCGGGAGTAAGGGAGACCCAGTACTTC. Protein: CASSLERAGVRETQYF. The V call is TRBV5-5, the J call TRBJ2-5; the match to TRBD2 covers 7 bases. V lost 0 bases, J lost 5 bases, and 10 bases stayed unmatched. Germline V gene data show CDR1 as SGHKS and CDR2 as YYEKEE (reference sequence). This CDR3 has 16 residues.

CDR3 amino acids: CASSGTSTGRREKLFF. CDR3 sequence (DNA): TGCGCCAGCAGCGGAACCTCGACAGGGAGACGTGAAAAACTGTTTTTT. The chain is built from TRBV5-1 and TRBJ1-4; 7 bases match TRBD1. CDR1 SGHRS and CDR2 YFSETQ come from the germline V gene. V shed 4 bases, J shed 7 bases, and the junction held 13 bases outside the gene matches. The CDR3 has 16 residues.

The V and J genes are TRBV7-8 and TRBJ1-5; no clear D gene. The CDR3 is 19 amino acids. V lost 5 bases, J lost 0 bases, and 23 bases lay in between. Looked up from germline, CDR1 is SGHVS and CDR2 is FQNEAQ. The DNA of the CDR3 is TGTGCCAGCAGCCCCTCCCGTTCGGACTATTCTTCTAGCAATCAGCCCCAGCATTTT. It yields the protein CASSPSRSDYSSSNQPQHF. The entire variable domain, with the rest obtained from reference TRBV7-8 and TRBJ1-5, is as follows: GAGVSQSPRYKVAKRGQDVALRCDPISGHVSLFWYQQALGQGPEFLTYFQNEAQLDKSGLPSDRFFAERPEGSVSTLKIQRTQQEDSAVYLCASSPSRSDYSSSNQPQHFGDGTRLSIL.

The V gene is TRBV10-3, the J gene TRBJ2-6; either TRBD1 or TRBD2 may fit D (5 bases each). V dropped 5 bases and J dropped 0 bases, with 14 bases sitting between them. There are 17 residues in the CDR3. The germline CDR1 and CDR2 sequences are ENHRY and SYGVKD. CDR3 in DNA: TGTGCCATCAGTATGGCCGGGGCGAGCTCTGGGGCCAACGTCCTGACTTTC. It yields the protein CAISMAGASSGANVLTF.

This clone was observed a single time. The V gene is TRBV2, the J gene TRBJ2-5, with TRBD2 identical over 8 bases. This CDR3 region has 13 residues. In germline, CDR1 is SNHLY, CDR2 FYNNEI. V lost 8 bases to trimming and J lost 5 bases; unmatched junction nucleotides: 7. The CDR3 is CASASGSWETQYF. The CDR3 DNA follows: TGTGCCAGCGCAAGCGGGAGCTGGGAGACCCAGTACTTC.

The CDR3 DNA follows: TGCGCCAGCGCCTACGGGACTAGCGGGACCTACGAGCAGTACTTC. Its protein is CASAYGTSGTYEQYF. The chain couples TRBV10-2 to TRBJ2-7, with 13 nucleotides matching TRBD2. Per the germline V gene, CDR1 is WSHSY and CDR2 is SAAADI. The CDR3 is 15 residues long. V gave up 8 bases and J gave up 2 bases; unmatched junction bases: 6.

The DNA of the CDR3 is TGTGCCTGGAATAGGCGCGGGAGAAAGATCCGGGAGCAGTACTTC. It yields the protein CAWNRRGRKIREQYF. The V and J genes are TRBV30 and TRBJ2-7; TRBD2 agrees at 7 bases. The junction had 16 bases not matched to a gene; V was cut back by 4 bases and J by 7 bases. CDR1 is GTSNPN, CDR2 SVGIG, per germline (reference sequence). CDR3 length: 15 residues.

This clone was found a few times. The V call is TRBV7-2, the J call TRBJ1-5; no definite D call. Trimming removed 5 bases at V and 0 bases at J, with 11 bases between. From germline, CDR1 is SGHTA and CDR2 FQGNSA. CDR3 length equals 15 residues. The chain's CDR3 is CASSTTDHSNQPQHF. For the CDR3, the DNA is TGTGCCAGCAGCACGACTGACCATAGCAATCAGCCCCAGCATTTT.

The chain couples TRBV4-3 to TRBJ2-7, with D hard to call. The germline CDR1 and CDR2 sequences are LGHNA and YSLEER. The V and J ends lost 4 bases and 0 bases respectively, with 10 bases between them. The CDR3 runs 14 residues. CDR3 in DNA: TGCGCCAGCAGCCGGCAGGTGAGCTCCTACGAGCAGTACTTC. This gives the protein CASSRQVSSYEQYF.

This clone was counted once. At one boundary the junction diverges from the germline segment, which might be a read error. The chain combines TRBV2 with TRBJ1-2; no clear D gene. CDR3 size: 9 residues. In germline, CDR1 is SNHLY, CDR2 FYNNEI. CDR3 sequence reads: CASSLRQHF. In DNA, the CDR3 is TGTGCCAGCTCTCTACGCCAACACTTC.

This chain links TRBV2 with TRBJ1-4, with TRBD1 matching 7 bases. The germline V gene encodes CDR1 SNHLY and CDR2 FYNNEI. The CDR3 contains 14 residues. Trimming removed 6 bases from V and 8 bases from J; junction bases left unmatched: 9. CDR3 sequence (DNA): TGTGCCAGCAGGTTCGGGGACAGTAGGGAAAAACTGTTTTTT. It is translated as CASRFGDSREKLFF.

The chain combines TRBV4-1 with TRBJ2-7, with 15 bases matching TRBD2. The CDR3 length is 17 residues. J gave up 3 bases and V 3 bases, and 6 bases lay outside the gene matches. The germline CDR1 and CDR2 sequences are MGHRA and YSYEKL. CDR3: CASSQGLAGGSDYEQYF. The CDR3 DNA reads TGCGCCAGCAGCCAGGGACTAGCGGGAGGTTCGGACTACGAGCAGTACTTC.

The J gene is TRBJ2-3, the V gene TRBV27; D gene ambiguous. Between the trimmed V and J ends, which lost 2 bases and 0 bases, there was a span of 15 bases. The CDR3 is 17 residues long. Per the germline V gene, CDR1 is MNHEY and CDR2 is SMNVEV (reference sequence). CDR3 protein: CASSLNTRGFSTDTQYF. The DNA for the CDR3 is TGTGCCAGCAGTTTAAACACTCGCGGCTTTAGCACAGATACGCAGTATTTT.

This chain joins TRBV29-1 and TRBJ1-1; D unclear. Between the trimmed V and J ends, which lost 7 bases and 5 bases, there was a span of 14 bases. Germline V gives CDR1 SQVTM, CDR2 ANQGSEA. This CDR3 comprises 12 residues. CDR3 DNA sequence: TGCAGCGCCCAACACGTGGGGACTGAAGCTTTCTTT. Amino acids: CSAQHVGTEAFF.

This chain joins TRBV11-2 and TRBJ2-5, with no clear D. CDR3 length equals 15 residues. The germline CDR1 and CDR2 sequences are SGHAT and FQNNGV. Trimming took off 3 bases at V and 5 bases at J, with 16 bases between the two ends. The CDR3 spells CASSFVSPPGETQYF. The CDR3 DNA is TGTGCCAGCAGCTTCGTTTCCCCCCCCGGGGAGACCCAGTACTTC. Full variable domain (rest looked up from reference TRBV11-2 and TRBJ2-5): EAGVAQSPRYKIIEKRQSVAFWCNPISGHATLYWYQQILGQGPKLLIQFQNNGVVDDSQLPKDRFSAERLKGVDSTLKIQPAKLEDSAVYLCASSFVSPPGETQYFGPGTRLLVL.

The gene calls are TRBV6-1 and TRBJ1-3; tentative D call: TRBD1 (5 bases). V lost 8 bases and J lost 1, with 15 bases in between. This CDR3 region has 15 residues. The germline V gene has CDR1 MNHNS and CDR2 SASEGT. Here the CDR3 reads CASRVGAESGNTIYF. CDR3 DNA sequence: TGTGCCAGCCGGGTAGGGGCCGAGTCTGGAAACACCATATATTTT.

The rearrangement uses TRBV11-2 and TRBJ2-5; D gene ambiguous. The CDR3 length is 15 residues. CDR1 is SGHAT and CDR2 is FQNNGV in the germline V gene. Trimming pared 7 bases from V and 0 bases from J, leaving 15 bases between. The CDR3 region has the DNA TGTGCCAGCACCCCCGTGATTAGCTACCAAGAGACCCAGTACTTC. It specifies CASTPVISYQETQYF.